This is a list of T cell receptor beta chains from one sample in a study of T cells after yellow fever vaccination. TCRdb ran MiXCR on the 5' RACE reads and lists one entry per CDR3 protein. The table has some 340,000 distinct CDR3 sequences, roughly 3.9% seen once. The material sequenced was PBMCs, taken 5 days after the yellow fever booster vaccination. These receptors came from a man between 18 and 29 years old who received the YFV17D yellow fever vaccine. Each CDR3 is given with its conserved first and last residue. A D gene is named only where the DNA matches it firmly. Where a row states a size, it is once, few, many or the class of an expanded clone; other rows omit it.

>NA|TRBV7-2|NA|TRBJ2-2
CASILTPRGGELFF
TGTGCCAGCATCTTGACCCCGAGGGGCGGGGAGCTGTTTTTT
>TRBD2|TRBV6-5|NA|TRBJ2-3
CASSPFREADTQYF
TGTGCCAGCAGCCCATTCCGGGAGGCAGATACGCAGTATTTT
>NA|TRBV28|NA|TRBJ1-5
CASTEVRSNQPQHF
TGTGCCAGCACAGAGGTTCGGTCCAATCAGCCCCAGCATTTT
>TRBD1|TRBV4-1|few|TRBJ1-2
CASSQEDRVQGYTF
TGCGCCAGCAGCCAGGAAGACAGGGTGCAGGGCTACACCTTC
>TRBD2|TRBV18|NA|TRBJ2-2
CASSPRLAGAPNTGELFF
TGTGCCAGCTCACCAAGACTAGCGGGGGCCCCGAACACCGGGGAGCTGTTTTTT
>TRBD1|TRBV4-2|NA|TRBJ2-4
CASSRETGGENIQYF
TGTGCCAGCAGCCGGGAGACAGGGGGCGAAAACATTCAGTACTTC
>TRBD1|TRBV6-5|many|TRBJ2-5
CASSYHRGPQETQYF
TGTGCCAGCAGTTACCACAGGGGACCTCAAGAGACCCAGTACTTC
>TRBD1|TRBV5-1|many|TRBJ2-1
CASSPRTGSDEQFF
TGCGCCAGCAGCCCGAGGACAGGGAGCGATGAGCAGTTCTTC
>NA|TRBV7-2|NA|TRBJ2-3
CASSFVRTDTDTQYF
TGTGCCAGCAGCTTCGTTAGGACAGACACAGATACGCAGTATTTT
>NA|TRBV12-3/TRBV12-4|many|TRBJ1-6
CASKREGFNSPLHF
TGTGCCAGCAAACGGGAGGGATTTAATTCACCCCTCCACTTT
>TRBD1|TRBV7-3|NA|TRBJ2-6
CASSGSRTGGYSGANVLTF
TGTGCCAGCAGCGGATCCCGGACAGGCGGATACTCTGGGGCCAACGTCCTGACTTTC
>TRBD2|TRBV5-1|many|TRBJ2-5
CASSPVLAGGQETQYF
TGCGCCAGCAGCCCGGTACTAGCGGGGGGACAAGAGACCCAGTACTTC
>TRBD1|TRBV9|NA|TRBJ1-2
CASSVAGDSEKEYGYTF
TGTGCCAGCAGCGTAGCTGGGGACAGTGAGAAAGAATATGGCTACACCTTC
>NA|TRBV19|few|TRBJ1-4
CASSITGTWGEKLFF
TGTGCCAGTAGTATAACGGGGACCTGGGGTGAAAAACTGTTTTTT
>TRBD1|TRBV6-1|few|TRBJ2-1
CASRAGRGSSYNEQFF
TGTGCCAGCAGGGCTGGCAGGGGGAGCTCCTACAATGAGCAGTTCTTC
>NA|TRBV6-2/TRBV6-3|many|TRBJ2-3
CASSPGTDPTDTQYF
TGTGCCAGCAGTCCTGGGACTGATCCTACAGATACGCAGTATTTT